This section outlines one TCR beta chain sequence together with its context. Its antigen is unknown. This specimen comes from a study of T cells after yellow fever vaccination. The germline gives CDR1 DFQATT, CDR2 SNEGSKA (reference sequence). Between the trimmed V and J ends, which lost 3 bases and 0 bases, there was a span of 21 bases. The length of the CDR3 is 17 residues. General study findings and limits: Shared CD4/CD8 clonotypes were a small share, likely from convergent recombination.

TCRdb processed the 5' RACE reads anew with MiXCR; each CDR3 protein has one entry. The table records some 150,000 distinct CDR3 sequences, just over 6.5% of them present only once. The sequences come from CD4+ T cells sorted from PBMCs, collected 10 days after the yellow fever booster vaccination. The TCR sequence derives from a man aged 30 to 45 who received the YFV17D yellow fever vaccine. This sequence joins TRBV20-1 and TRBJ2-7, with TRBD1 as a possible D gene (5 bases). The CDR3: CSARGEQAFYHSYEQYF. CDR3 DNA sequence: TGCAGTGCTAGGGGTGAACAGGCTTTTTACCACTCCTACGAGCAGTACTTC.